This entry lists 29 T cell receptor beta chains sequenced from one sample in a study of vaccination effects on CD4 cells after COVID-19. With the ViraFEST assay, the study expanded antigen-specific CD4+ T cells using viral peptide pools, then sequenced them. After less than 11 days in culture, the CD4+ T cells were isolated. The healthy vaccine recipients, who had no prior SARS-CoV-2 infection, showed negative nucleocapsid antibodies. The antigens these receptors bind are not known. TCRdb's copy holds only in-frame clones and misses some; the assay was immunoSEQ multiplex PCR. The sample includes under 55,000 clones, approximately 79% seen only once; the top ten take 5% to 7%. Sequenced material: CD4+ T cells from PBMCs cultured with HCoV-OC43 spike peptides, taken before COVID-19 vaccination. Subset noted: HCoV-OC43 spike overlapping peptide pool stimulation. Receptors originate from a human donor who received a COVID-19 vaccine.

This chain links TRBV27 with TRBJ2-2; 7 bases match TRBD1. The germline V gene encodes CDR1 MNHEY and CDR2 SMNVEV (reference sequence). The CDR3 runs 16 residues. The ends lost 5 bases at V and 5 bases at J; junction bases unmatched: 11. The CDR3 DNA reads as TGTGCCAGCAGTCCGTACAGGGGCTCAGGAACCGGGGAGCTGTTTTTT. Its translation is CASSPYRGSGTGELFF.

This chain connects TRBV5-1 to TRBJ2-2; D is undetermined. The germline CDR1 and CDR2 sequences are SGHRS and YFSETQ. This CDR3 has 15 residues. Trimming took 4 bases from V and 6 from J, leaving 16 bases between them. CDR3 residues: CASSQVEVSSGELFF. In DNA, the CDR3 is TGCGCCAGCAGCCAAGTAGAAGTGTCGTCCGGGGAGCTGTTTTTT.

A single count supports this clone. This chain uses TRBV5-8 with TRBJ2-5, with D possibly being TRBD2 (6 bases). The CDR3 contains 15 residues. With 5 bases removed from V and 5 bases from J, the gap between germline ends came to 19 bases. Germline lookup yields CDR1 SGHTS and CDR2 YDEGEE. The CDR3 DNA reads TGTGCCAGCAGTCTCTGGCGGGGCATACAGGAGACCCAGTACTTC. This codes for CASSLWRGIQETQYF.

CDR3 protein: CASSPPGTGDNEQFF. The CDR3 nucleotides are TGTGCCAGCAGCCCCCCCGGGACAGGGGACAATGAGCAGTTCTTC. The chain couples TRBV13 to TRBJ2-1; 10 bases agree with TRBD1. CDR1 PRHDT and CDR2 FYEKMQ come from the germline V gene (reference sequence). This CDR3 is 15 amino acids long. With V trimmed by 5 bases and J by 5 bases, 6 bases remained unmatched.

In its sample, this clone was seen once. The gene calls are TRBV7-6 and TRBJ2-2; D is ambiguous. The CDR3 is made up of 15 amino acids. CDR1 SGHVS and CDR2 FNYEAQ come from the germline V gene. V was pared by 2 bases and J by 1 base, with 8 bases between. CDR3: CASSLRRQNTGELFF. The CDR3 bases are TGTGCCAGCAGCTTACGCCGGCAGAACACCGGGGAGCTGTTTTTT. The full variable domain, rest sourced from reference TRBV7-6 and TRBJ2-2, is GAGVSQSPRYKVTKRGQDVALRCDPISGHVSLYWYRQALGQGPEFLTYFNYEAQQDKSGLPNDRFSAERPEGSISTLTIQRTEQRDSAMYRCASSLRRQNTGELFFGEGSRLTVL.

The chain combines TRBV19 with TRBJ2-1, with D unclear. Between the trimmed V and J ends, which lost 5 bases and 0 bases, there was a span of 11 bases. Germline CDR1 reads LNHDA; CDR2 reads SQIVND (reference sequence). This CDR3 has 15 amino acids. The CDR3 bases are TGTGCCAGTAGTGCCTTTGCCGGCTCCTACAATGAGCAGTTCTTC. This translates into CASSAFAGSYNEQFF.

The chain uses TRBV12-5 and TRBJ2-1; D perhaps matches TRBD1 (7 bases). Germline values: CDR1 LGHNT, CDR2 FRNRAP. The CDR3 extends over 14 amino acids. V was pared by 3 bases and J by 6 bases, with 12 bases between. CDR3 loop: CASGLGQGGNEQFF. CDR3 sequence (DNA): TGTGCTAGTGGTTTAGGGCAGGGGGGCAATGAGCAGTTCTTC.

The V and J genes are TRBV6-5 and TRBJ2-3; D gene uncertain. Germline V CDR1 and CDR2: MNHEY, SVGAGI. Trimming took 0 bases from V and 1 from J, leaving 8 bases between them. The CDR3 covers 15 residues. CDR3 coding DNA: TGTGCCAGCAGTTACTCTCCCCAGGGCACAGATACGCAGTATTTT. It translates to CASSYSPQGTDTQYF.

V gene TRBV7-3 combines with J gene TRBJ2-1; D gene ambiguous. Germline V CDR1 and CDR2: SGHTA, FQGTGA. The CDR3 spans 15 residues. Deletions cut 5 bases from V and 0 bases from J, with 11 bases between. CDR3 sequence (DNA): TGTGCCAGCAGCATACAGCTAAGCTCCTACAATGAGCAGTTCTTC. This sequence encodes CASSIQLSSYNEQFF.

The genes are TRBV4-1 and TRBJ2-6; D gene ambiguous. The germline gives CDR1 MGHRA, CDR2 YSYEKL. V shed 1 base and J shed 1 base, with 8 bases lying between them. CDR3 length: 16 residues. CDR3 amino acids: CASSQAPTSGANVLTF. The CDR3 nucleotides read TGCGCCAGCAGCCAAGCACCGACTTCTGGGGCCAACGTCCTGACTTTC.

This clone has a single count. V and J are TRBV19 and TRBJ2-5; the D gene is possibly TRBD1 (6 bases). Trimming stripped 4 bases from V and 5 bases from J, with 14 bases between. Germline V gives CDR1 LNHDA, CDR2 SQIVND (reference sequence). The CDR3 loop spans 14 amino acids. The CDR3 nucleotides are TGTGCCAGTAGTACCAATGACAGGACGGAGACCCAGTACTTC. Translating it yields CASSTNDRTETQYF.

This chain joins TRBV10-1 and TRBJ2-3, with 10 positions matching TRBD1. CDR1 is WNHNN, CDR2 SYGVQD, per germline (reference sequence). Trimming took 8 bases from V and 1 from J; bases not matched to a gene: 6. This CDR3 spans 15 amino acids. CDR3 region: CASSDRGLGTDTQYF. CDR3 sequence (DNA): TGCGCCAGCTCAGACAGGGGGCTTGGCACAGATACGCAGTATTTT.

The chain has TRBV3-1 (or the pseudogene TRBV3-2) and TRBJ2-1; TRBD2 aligns across 7 bases. This CDR3 has 14 residues. CDR1 LGHDT and CDR2 YNNKEL come from the germline V gene (reference sequence). J lost 9 bases, V lost 2 bases, and 7 bases had no gene match. CDR3: CASSQSSGEGEQFF. CDR3 DNA sequence: TGTGCCAGCAGCCAATCGTCTGGGGAGGGTGAGCAGTTCTTC.

J is TRBJ2-5 and V is TRBV10-1; 8 bases match TRBD1. The J segment lost 1 base and the V segment lost 4 bases, leaving 5 bases of the junction unmatched. Per germline, CDR1 WNHNN and CDR2 SYGVQD (reference sequence). The CDR3 is 15 amino acids. For the CDR3, the DNA is TGCGCCAGCAGTGGGACACAGGGGGTCCAAGAGACCCAGTACTTC. Translated: CASSGTQGVQETQYF.

V usage is TRBV7-8 and J usage is TRBJ1-6, with a weak D call TRBD1 (5 bases). V lost 2 bases, J lost 6 bases, and 11 bases lay in between. Germline V gives CDR1 SGHVS, CDR2 FQNEAQ. The CDR3 consists of 15 residues. The CDR3 sequence: CASSLSGSGNSPLHF. CDR3 sequence (DNA): TGTGCCAGCAGCTTATCAGGGTCTGGTAATTCACCCCTCCACTTT.

The CDR3: CASSLKGYITAGELFF. CDR3 bases: TGTGCCAGCAGCTTAAAGGGATACATTACGGCCGGGGAGCTGTTTTTT. J is TRBJ2-2 and V is TRBV7-3, with D hard to call. This CDR3 comprises 16 residues. Trimming took 1 base from V and 6 from J, leaving 15 bases between them. Germline V lookup: CDR1 SGHTA, CDR2 FQGTGA.

This rearrangement joins TRBV6-5 to TRBJ2-5; a possible D gene is TRBD1 (5 bases). The CDR3 consists of 14 residues. The V gene's germline CDR1 is MNHEY and CDR2 SVGAGI. Trimming pared 6 bases from V and 4 bases from J, leaving 15 bases between. The DNA of the CDR3 is TGTGCCAGCAGACCAGGGTATAGGGCAGAGACCCAGTACTTC. Its protein is CASRPGYRAETQYF.

The gene calls are TRBV19 and TRBJ1-2; TRBD1 might be the D (5 bases). V was pared by 4 bases and J by 6 bases, with 18 bases between. In germline, CDR1 is LNHDA, CDR2 SQIVND (reference sequence). The CDR3 contains 15 residues. CDR3 residues: CASSTPRGEGNGYTF. The CDR3 nucleotides read TGTGCCAGTAGTACCCCCCGGGGGGAAGGCAATGGCTACACCTTC.

This chain joins TRBV11-3 and TRBJ2-2; D call uncertain. V was shortened by 5 bases and J by 6 bases, with 7 bases between the two germline ends. This CDR3 has 12 residues. Germline assignment: CDR1 SGHNT and CDR2 YENEEA. DNA of the CDR3: TGTGCCAGCAGCCCTACCCCCGGGGAGCTGTTTTTT. It is translated as CASSPTPGELFF.

V is TRBV5-8 and J is TRBJ2-1, with D perhaps matching TRBD1 (6 bases). V gave up 0 bases and J gave up 2 bases, with 15 bases separating them. The CDR3 totals 17 residues. Germline CDR1 reads SGHTS; CDR2 reads YDEGEE. Here the CDR3 DNA reads TGTGCCAGCAGCTTGGTTGGGGGCGCAATCCCCTACAATGAGCAGTTCTTC. This gives the protein CASSLVGGAIPYNEQFF.

This clone appeared a few times. The gene calls are TRBV5-8 and TRBJ2-7; D is possibly TRBD1 or TRBD2 (5 bases each). The germline CDR1 and CDR2 sequences are SGHTS and YDEGEE. The CDR3 runs 13 residues. V was pared by 7 bases and J by 4 bases, with 15 bases between. CDR3 in amino acids: CASGHTGRYEQYV. CDR3 sequence (DNA): TGTGCCAGCGGCCACACGGGGCGGTACGAGCAGTACGTC.

V and J are TRBV19 and TRBJ2-5; possible D gene TRBD2, 5 bases. This CDR3 has 17 residues. V lost 3 bases to trimming and J lost 5 bases, with 22 bases between them. Germline CDR1 is LNHDA and CDR2 is SQIVND (reference sequence). The CDR3 DNA is TGTGCCAGTAGTATGAGGGCGGGCGCACCCAACGAGGAGACCCAGTACTTC. This encodes CASSMRAGAPNEETQYF.

This sequence joins TRBV18 and TRBJ1-4; D ambiguous. This CDR3 has 15 amino acids. CDR1 and CDR2 from the germline V gene are KGHSH and LQKENI. V was pared by 2 bases and J by 5 bases, with 12 bases between. The CDR3 protein is CASSPEAILNEKLFF. As DNA, the CDR3 is TGTGCCAGCTCACCAGAGGCAATATTGAATGAAAAACTGTTTTTT.

The chain combines TRBV19 with TRBJ2-7, with TRBD1 matching over 10 bases. CDR1 is LNHDA and CDR2 is SQIVND in the germline V gene (reference sequence). Trimming took 3 bases from V and 7 from J; bases not matched to a gene: 6. The CDR3 totals 14 residues. CDR3 sequence reads: CASSMSGDRGEQYV. The CDR3 DNA reads TGTGCCAGTAGTATGAGCGGGGACAGGGGTGAGCAGTACGTC.

This clone was observed a few times. This chain uses TRBV10-3 with TRBJ2-2; 11 bases fit TRBD1. Losses at the gene ends were 7 bases for V and 6 bases for J; bases not matched to a gene: 7. CDR3 length: 15 amino acids. Germline CDR1 is ENHRY and CDR2 is SYGVKD. The CDR3 DNA follows: TGTGCCATCACCGGCGGGGACAGGGGGGCCGGGGAGCTGTTTTTT. Its translation is CAITGGDRGAGELFF.

This clone has just a few counts. V and J are TRBV9 and TRBJ2-5; possible D gene TRBD1, 5 bases. This CDR3 comprises 14 residues. CDR1 SGDLS and CDR2 YYNGEE come from the germline V gene. The V gene lost 4 bases and the J gene lost 5 bases, with 15 bases spanning the gap. The CDR3 DNA reads as TGTGCCAGCAGCCCTACGCCCAAGGGGGAGACCCAGTACTTC. Translated, it gives CASSPTPKGETQYF.

V and J are TRBV5-1 and TRBJ2-3, with a tentative D call TRBD1 (5 bases). In germline, CDR1 is SGHRS, CDR2 YFSETQ. V was clipped by 0 bases and J by 5 bases, with 13 bases between them. This CDR3 is 15 amino acids long. The CDR3 region has the DNA TGCGCCAGCAGCTTGGAGGGGCGTGGCCTAGATACGCAGTATTTT. It encodes CASSLEGRGLDTQYF.

The gene calls are TRBV29-1 and TRBJ2-3; D gene uncertain. The V end lost 0 bases, the J end lost 4 bases, and 8 bases lay between the germline ends. CDR3 length equals 13 residues. Germline-derived CDR1 and CDR2 are SQVTM and ANQGSEA. The CDR3 nucleotides read TGCAGCGTTGAAGAGATGGGTGCAGATACGCAGTATTTT. Its protein product is CSVEEMGADTQYF.

The gene calls are TRBV5-5 and TRBJ1-2; D is undetermined. V shed 6 bases and J shed 7 bases, with 16 bases lying between them. The CDR3 totals 13 residues. Germline V gives CDR1 SGHKS, CDR2 YYEKEE (reference sequence). This CDR3 is CASTAWGLSGYTF. DNA for the CDR3: TGTGCCAGCACCGCGTGGGGATTATCTGGCTACACCTTC.